This TCR beta chain was obtained from a study of cytomegalovirus exposure and HLA in healthy donors. The donors were members of the validation cohort comprising 120 subjects, separate from the roughly 730-subject first cohort. The CDR3 is 14 residues long. The V and J ends lost 4 bases and 10 bases respectively, with 19 bases between them. Germline V gene lookup returns CDR1 GTSNPN and CDR2 SVGIG (reference sequence). Study-level points and caveats: Reportedly, cytomegalovirus status was diagnosed with high sensitivity and specificity. Cytomegalovirus association was listed for about 180 TCR beta chains.

Assay: immunoSEQ multiplex PCR; the TCRdb copy retains only in-frame clones and omits some. The table records under 150,000 clones, roughly nine tenths of them present only once. For this clone: Its antigen is as yet unknown.

Specimen: PBMCs. J is TRBJ1-4 and V is TRBV30; D is ambiguous. The TCR comes from a man younger than 30 in good health and CMV-seronegative. The CDR3 nucleotides read TGTGCCTGGAACACCGGGATCATGGGCGGAAAACTGTTTTTT. Residues: CAWNTGIMGGKLFF.